A single sample gave rise to the 26 T cell receptor beta chains below, sequenced in a study of shared clonotypes between healthy human individuals. The repertoire was sequenced with immunoSEQ multiplex PCR; TCRdb's copy has only in-frame clones and lacks some. The sample has around 940,000 clones, around 80% seen once. The sequenced sample was memory CD4+ T cells sorted from blood. Subset: CD45RA-negative fraction. The source of these receptors is a man aged 18 to 29 in good health.

This clone was detected a few times. The rearrangement joins TRBV4-3 to TRBJ1-5; D is undetermined. This CDR3 has 14 residues. Trimming left V 0 bases short and J 4 bases short, with 7 bases between. Germline CDR1 LGHNA, CDR2 YSLEER. CDR3 sequence: CASSQDLMNQPQHF. CDR3 sequence (DNA): TGCGCCAGCAGCCAAGATCTGATGAATCAGCCCCAGCATTTT.

This clone was seen more than once but under ten times. Other DNA sequences in this sample translate to the same CDR3. The chain couples TRBV18 to TRBJ2-3, with a tentative D call TRBD2 (5 bases). The V end was cut by 2 bases, the J end by 0 bases, with 9 bases between. This CDR3 has 15 amino acids. Per the germline V gene, CDR1 is KGHSH and CDR2 is LQKENI. CDR3 protein: CASSPTAASTDTQYF. CDR3 sequence (DNA): TGTGCCAGCTCACCAACAGCGGCTAGCACAGATACGCAGTATTTT.

The chain carries TRBV4-1 and TRBJ1-2; tentative D call: TRBD1 (5 bases). The CDR3 has 14 residues. Germline loops: CDR1 MGHRA, CDR2 YSYEKL. Trimming shortened V by 5 bases and J by 5 bases, and 15 bases separated the two germline ends. The CDR3 loop reads CASSAIGGKYGYTF. Here the CDR3 DNA reads TGCGCCAGCAGCGCGATTGGGGGGAAGTATGGCTACACCTTC.

The chain links TRBV19 to TRBJ1-1; possible D gene TRBD1, 6 bases. Trimming pared 5 bases from V and 7 bases from J, leaving 14 bases between. Germline loops: CDR1 LNHDA, CDR2 SQIVND (reference sequence). There are 13 residues in the CDR3. The CDR3 protein is CASSPQGMGEAFF. CDR3 DNA sequence: TGTGCCAGTAGTCCACAGGGAATGGGTGAAGCTTTCTTT.

The sample holds many counts of this clone. The V gene is TRBV25-1, the J gene TRBJ2-4, with D unclear. Trimming stripped 4 bases from V and 2 bases from J, with 0 bases between. Germline V gene lookup returns CDR1 MGHDK and CDR2 SYGVNS. The CDR3 has 11 amino acids. The CDR3: CASSAKNIQYF. CDR3 sequence (DNA): TGTGCCAGCAGTGCCAAAAACATTCAGTACTTC.

J is TRBJ2-1 and V is TRBV19; 7 positions agree with TRBD2. V gave up 3 bases and J gave up 8 bases; unmatched junction bases: 22. This CDR3 comprises 19 residues. The germline V gene has CDR1 LNHDA and CDR2 SQIVND (reference sequence). In DNA, the CDR3 is TGTGCCAGTAGTATCAGTCAGACAAATACGGGACTAAGGACGCATGAGCAGTTCTTC. Translating it yields CASSISQTNTGLRTHEQFF. Full variable domain (missing parts from reference TRBV19 and TRBJ2-1): DGGITQSPKYLFRKEGQNVTLSCEQNLNHDAMYWYRQDPGQGLRLIYYSQIVNDFQKGDIAEGYSVSREKKESFPLTVTSAQKNPTAFYLCASSISQTNTGLRTHEQFFGPGTRLTVL.

This chain links TRBV5-4 with TRBJ2-7; 13 positions match TRBD2. This CDR3 contains 18 residues. Germline V CDR1 and CDR2: SGHNT, YYREEE (reference sequence). The ends lost 4 bases at V and 2 bases at J; junction bases unmatched: 12. The CDR3 DNA is TGTGCCAGCAGCCAAGGAAGACTAGCGGGGGGAACAGCCTACGAGCAGTACTTC. The encoded protein is CASSQGRLAGGTAYEQYF.

The chain recombines TRBV27 with TRBJ2-2, with D perhaps TRBD1 (5 bases). CDR1 and CDR2 from the germline V gene are MNHEY and SMNVEV (reference sequence). This CDR3 contains 15 residues. Trimming pared 6 bases from V and 0 bases from J, leaving 11 bases between. This CDR3 is CASRRQGPNTGELFF. The CDR3 DNA follows: TGTGCCAGCAGGCGCCAGGGCCCGAACACCGGGGAGCTGTTTTTT.

J is TRBJ1-5 and V is TRBV18; 10 nucleotides agree with TRBD1. The CDR3 is 15 amino acids. Per germline, CDR1 KGHSH and CDR2 LQKENI. V trimming: 1 base; J trimming: 6 bases; junction bases outside the gene matches: 3. The CDR3 sequence is CASSPRDRGGQPQHF. DNA of the CDR3: TGTGCCAGCTCACCACGGGACAGGGGAGGTCAGCCCCAGCATTTT.

The rearrangement joins TRBV6-1 to TRBJ1-1, with D uncertain. The CDR3 spans 14 residues. With 2 bases removed from V and 1 base from J, the gap between germline ends came to 8 bases. From germline, CDR1 is MNHNS and CDR2 SASEGT. The CDR3 sequence: CASSERVGNTEAFF. CDR3 sequence (DNA): TGTGCCAGCAGTGAAAGGGTGGGGAACACTGAAGCTTTCTTT.

The rearrangement joins TRBV9 to TRBJ2-7; no firm D call. The CDR3 consists of 13 residues. Deletions cut 3 bases from V and 5 bases from J, with 12 bases between. The germline V gene encodes CDR1 SGDLS and CDR2 YYNGEE. In DNA, the CDR3 is TGTGCCAGCAGCGGGAGTCCGGTCCACGAGCAGTACTTC. This sequence encodes CASSGSPVHEQYF.

The rearrangement links TRBV2 to TRBJ1-3; D ambiguous. The CDR3 spans 15 residues. The V and J ends lost 1 base and 0 bases respectively, with 7 bases between them. Germline V gene data show CDR1 as SNHLY and CDR2 as FYNNEI. The CDR3 sequence is CASSEGMLSGNTIYF. The CDR3 coding sequence is TGTGCCAGCAGTGAAGGGATGCTCTCTGGAAACACCATATATTTT.

This clone has ten or more counts. Within the sample, other DNA sequences also encode this same CDR3. This chain connects TRBV5-6 to TRBJ2-7; no firm D call. Trimming left V 0 bases short and J 7 bases short, with 11 bases between. Germline V gene sequence: CDR1 SGHDT, CDR2 YYEEEE. The CDR3 length is 13 residues. CDR3 in amino acids: CASSLVELREQYF. The CDR3 DNA follows: TGTGCCAGCAGCTTGGTGGAACTGAGGGAGCAGTACTTC.

The rearrangement links TRBV7-9 to TRBJ1-6, with D hard to call. There are 14 residues in the CDR3. Germline V gives CDR1 SEHNR, CDR2 FQNEAQ (reference sequence). The ends were cut back, 0 bases at V and 6 bases at J, with 6 bases in the middle. The CDR3 DNA follows: TGTGCCAGCAGCTTAGCGCTGTCTAATTCACCCCTCCACTTT. It yields the protein CASSLALSNSPLHF. Supplemented by reference TRBV7-9 and TRBJ1-6, the full variable domain reads DTGVSQNPRHKITKRGQNVTFRCDPISEHNRLYWYRQTLGQGPEFLTYFQNEAQLEKSRLLSDRFSAERPKGSFSTLEIQRTEQGDSAMYLCASSLALSNSPLHFGNGTRLTVT.

The gene calls are TRBV10-1 and TRBJ2-7; TRBD1 might be the D (6 bases). CDR1 is WNHNN and CDR2 is SYGVQD in the germline V gene (reference sequence). This CDR3 is 13 amino acids long. Trimming stripped 3 bases from V and 1 base from J, with 7 bases between. CDR3 in DNA: TGCGCCAGCAGTGATCAGGGGTCCTACGAGCAGTACTTC. Encoded protein: CASSDQGSYEQYF.

V gene TRBV6-5 combines with J gene TRBJ1-2; a weak D match, TRBD1 (5 bases). The germline V gene encodes CDR1 MNHEY and CDR2 SVGAGI. Deletions cut 8 bases from V and 2 bases from J, with 12 bases between. The CDR3 sequence is 13 residues long. CDR3 coding DNA: TGTGCCAGCGCGAGGGACCCAAACTATGGCTACACCTTC. The encoded protein is CASARDPNYGYTF.

The chain couples TRBV28 to TRBJ2-2, with D perhaps TRBD2 (6 bases). Germline CDR1 and CDR2: MDHEN and SYDVKM. V was shortened by 8 bases and J by 4 bases, with 20 bases between the two germline ends. CDR3 size: 16 residues. The CDR3 reads CASSSPSGGVTGELFF. In DNA, the CDR3 is TGTGCCAGCTCTAGTCCATCTGGCGGGGTCACCGGGGAGCTGTTTTTT. The full variable domain, completed using reference TRBV28 and TRBJ2-2, is DVKVTQSSRYLVKRTGEKVFLECVQDMDHENMFWYRQDPGLGLRLIYFSYDVKMKEKGDIPEGYSVSREKKERFSLILESASTNQTSMYLCASSSPSGGVTGELFFGEGSRLTVL.

This sequence joins TRBV25-1 and TRBJ1-4; no firm D call. V was trimmed by 4 bases and J by 4 bases, leaving 7 bases between them. Germline loops: CDR1 MGHDK, CDR2 SYGVNS. The CDR3 totals 13 residues. In DNA, the CDR3 is TGTGCCAGCAGTGCAGCAAGTAATGAAAAACTGTTTTTT. This gives the protein CASSAASNEKLFF.

The rearrangement uses TRBV6-1 and TRBJ1-6; no clear D gene. The germline gives CDR1 MNHNS, CDR2 SASEGT. The CDR3 runs 13 residues. Trimming shortened V by 10 bases and J by 9 bases, and 16 bases separated the two germline ends. CDR3 DNA sequence: TGTGCCACCTTCGAGGTACGTCGTTCACCCCTCCACTTT. This codes for CATFEVRRSPLHF.

This clone was detected a few times. The J gene is TRBJ1-6, the V gene TRBV11-2; 7 nucleotides line up with TRBD1. CDR3 length: 14 residues. V gave up 3 bases and J gave up 7 bases; unmatched junction bases: 3. Germline V gene data show CDR1 as SGHAT and CDR2 as FQNNGV. CDR3 protein: CASSLSTGNSPLHF. The CDR3 nucleotides are TGTGCCAGCAGCTTGTCGACAGGGAATTCACCCCTCCACTTT.

The chain has TRBV10-3 and TRBJ2-1; TRBD2 agrees at 8 bases. The CDR3 length is 15 residues. Per the germline V gene, CDR1 is ENHRY and CDR2 is SYGVKD. J gave up 2 bases and V 6 bases, and 6 bases lay outside the gene matches. For the CDR3, the DNA is TGTGCCATCAGACACAGTAGCGGGGCCTACAATGAGCAGTTCTTC. Protein product: CAIRHSSGAYNEQFF.

This clone was counted once. The V call is TRBV19, the J call TRBJ2-5; TRBD2 agrees at 10 bases. Germline CDR1 and CDR2: LNHDA and SQIVND (reference sequence). After removal of 3 bases from V and 0 bases from J, the junction contained 4 bases not matched to a gene. The CDR3 contains 16 residues. The CDR3 spells CASSMGTSAYQETQYF. The CDR3 coding sequence is TGTGCCAGTAGTATGGGGACTAGCGCCTACCAAGAGACCCAGTACTTC.

This sequence joins TRBV29-1 and TRBJ1-1; D gene ambiguous. The V end was cut by 2 bases, the J end by 4 bases, with 14 bases between. In germline, CDR1 is SQVTM, CDR2 ANQGSEA. The CDR3 loop spans 14 amino acids. The CDR3 nucleotides read TGCAGCGTTGAACCGCGACAATCAGCCACTGAAGCTTTCTTT. This gives the protein CSVEPRQSATEAFF.

The chain links TRBV18 to TRBJ2-7; TRBD2 might be the D (5 bases). Trimming left V 3 bases short and J 2 bases short, with 11 bases between. The CDR3 extends over 14 amino acids. Germline values: CDR1 KGHSH, CDR2 LQKENI. CDR3 loop: CASSPSAGPYEQYF. CDR3 coding DNA: TGTGCCAGCTCACCGTCTGCGGGCCCCTACGAGCAGTACTTC.

The table lists this clone with a count of one. This chain uses TRBV28 with TRBJ1-2, with a tentative D call TRBD1 (5 bases). V was pared by 5 bases and J by 8 bases, with 15 bases between. Germline V gives CDR1 MDHEN, CDR2 SYDVKM. This CDR3 is built from 13 residues. CDR3 protein: CASSAPQDKGYTF. The DNA of the CDR3 is TGTGCCAGCAGTGCACCACAGGATAAGGGCTACACCTTC.

The rearrangement links TRBV9 to TRBJ2-1, with 7 bases matching TRBD2. The CDR3 sequence is 16 residues long. J gave up 2 bases and V 4 bases, and 9 bases lay outside the gene matches. In germline, CDR1 is SGDLS, CDR2 YYNGEE. CDR3: CASSPRSSGPYNEQFF. The CDR3 bases are TGTGCCAGCAGCCCCCGGTCTAGCGGCCCCTACAATGAGCAGTTCTTC.